This T cell receptor (beta chain) was obtained from a study of cytomegalovirus exposure and HLA in healthy donors (dated by TCRdb to about 2017). Regarding the research as a whole: According to an earlier analysis of several hundred of the donors, some 180 million T cells yielded roughly 100 million unique TCR beta sequences and around 300 Gb of sequence data. The study profiled the T cell repertoires of about 720 subjects by immunosequencing and related them to cytomegalovirus serostatus. An early release covering more than 500 HLA-typed donors comprised approximately 300 gigabases of sequencing data and tens of millions of unique TCR sequences. The study aimed to test whether signatures of past pathogen exposure could be identified by cataloging public T cell receptors. Genome-wide SNP genotypes for about 65% of the roughly 670 donors were used in a later genetic analysis, which treated that subset as a discovery cohort. To predict cytomegalovirus infection status, the study combined high-throughput TCR immunosequencing, statistical association of individual TCRs with disease status, and machine learning. The number of donors typed differed by locus, with about 629-630 for A, B, C, DRB1 and DQB1, around 560 for DQA1, over 600 for DPA1, and some 470 for DPB1. Of the roughly 400 genotyped donors, approximately 80% fell in the genetic ancestry cluster associated with self-reported Caucasian donors. In a later analysis, previously published TCR beta repertoires from 666 donors were re-analyzed and high-resolution HLA genotyping was added so that TCR occurrence patterns could be studied. Both class I and class II loci were covered by HLA typing, at four-digit resolution. On average, around 200,000 unique TCR beta nucleotide sequences were sequenced per donor among fewer than 500 genotyped donors of the cohort, with roughly 18% of those sequences being non-productive. Alongside the repertoire data, information on donor age, sex, ethnicity and CMV serostatus was compiled. Besides the first cohort of roughly 660 subjects, a separate validation cohort made up of around 120 different subjects was used. Every discovery cohort repertoire had been produced on one sequencing platform. An earlier analysis of around 580 of the donors used high-throughput TCR beta sequencing to judge whether each TCR beta V gene segment behaved as functional or pseudogenic. Rather than drawing on any new phenotypic data, the later analysis identified candidate immune exposures from TCR beta sequences and the way those sequences occurred across donors. About five DR-DQ haplotypes were treated as single units for association and clustering because of strong linkage in the cohort.

The cohort was made up of approximately 700 healthy bone marrow donors. At the time of sampling, every cohort member was nominally healthy, though immune exposures that went unrecorded were likely present. The donor tested CMV seronegative and was one of the 352 seronegative cohort members. Each donor provided a peripheral blood sample, and peripheral blood mononuclear cells were used for TCR beta sequencing. Genomic DNA extraction from the blood cell samples was performed with the Qiagen DNeasy Blood Extraction Kit. The CDR3 has 18 amino acids, counting the end cysteine and phenylalanine. Solely the CDR3 DNA is kept, with 54 bases framed from the first base. Trimming accounts for 3 bases at V and 4 bases at J, while the number of junction bases matched to no gene is 13. For CDR1 and CDR2, the germline V gene lists LGHNA and YSLEER. A word on this clone: Its antigen is currently not known. Base qualities are not provided; no much larger clone lies one nucleotide away.

Overall results and qualifications from the work: Cytomegalovirus status was reported to be diagnosed by the classifier with high specificity and sensitivity in both the original and validation cohorts. Several of the top co-occurrence clusters appeared to be linked to parvovirus B19, influenza, CMV and Epstein-Barr virus, according to a later analysis. The presence/absence analyses assumed that sequencing depth was roughly uniform across donors, and that assumption may not be true. Most TCR sequences were seen in very few donors, while some public TCRs were found in many individuals. Three of the identified cytomegalovirus-associated TCR beta chains were confirmed in vitro to be specific for cytomegalovirus antigens. A group of highly shared sequence variants was considered likely to be a technical artifact of the sequencing pipeline. Only TCR beta chains were sequenced in this cohort, and the absence of alpha or paired-chain data limited detectable features. Specific HLA alleles were associated with around 18,000 TCR beta sequences at a false discovery rate of 0.05 in a later analysis. Because counts were too low, approximately 18 rarely observed V segments, including chromosome 9 orphons, were excluded from the earlier analysis of 587 of the donors. An association between a missense DCLRE1C variant and V-gene and J-gene trimming of TCR beta chains was found in a later genetic analysis and replicated in an independent cohort. A further reported finding was that TCR beta sequences accurately predicted the HLA-A and HLA-B alleles for most subjects in the first cohort. Because the 87-base-pair reads could not distinguish some IMGT-functional V segments, including TRBV6-2 and TRBV6-3, those segments were excluded. According to a later analysis, TCR association rates differed among HLA loci, with DRB1 alleles showing the most associated TCRs and HLA-C alleles showing the fewest. According to a later genetic analysis, donors in an Asian-associated ancestry cluster had fewer N-insertions in productive TCRs than the approximately 610-donor mean. Assigning TCR associations to individual alleles was difficult when HLA alleles, especially DR and DQ, strongly co-occurred. Broadly in line with IMGT annotations, most TCR beta V segments showed up in productive rearrangements about 87% or about 30% of the time in an earlier analysis of about 500 of the donors. Because HLA typing was unavailable for some donors at each locus, only the typed subset was used in association tests. A later analysis found that HLA-associated TCR beta chains were more clonally expanded and had lower generation probabilities than equally common non-associated chains. Linkage disequilibrium might explain the correlated functional status among segregating V segments, but an unknown experimental factor could not be excluded. In a later analysis, most CMV-associated TCR beta chains were found to appear HLA-restricted, with HLA associations seemingly driven largely by CMV exposure. A total of roughly 160 TCR beta chains were listed by the study as associated with cytomegalovirus. It was suggested by the authors that the approach could potentially be generalized to other disease states and immunological phenotypes. Immune exposure information for the cohort was limited to CMV serostatus.

Library generation was performed with the immunoSEQ multiplex PCR assay. For the multiplex PCR, a mixture combining 60 forward primers for TCR Vbeta segments and 13 reverse primers for TCR Jbeta segments was used. The CDR3 region of rearranged TCR beta genes was amplified from genomic DNA by a multiplex PCR assay. The Illumina HiSeq System was used to sequence the amplified TCR beta libraries as 87-base-pair reads. In the paper's pipeline: In a later analysis, 77 million or so unique TCR beta chains were counted across the approximately 640 repertoires, and approximately 11 million of these chains were shared by at least two donors. A nearest-neighbor algorithm error-corrected the raw reads and collapsed the reads into unique sequences, merging closely related sequences to remove PCR and sequencing errors. To assign V, D and J gene segments, CDR3 sequences were aligned to IMGT reference sequences. For a sequence to be retained, at least a six-nucleotide match to both a V gene segment and a J gene segment was required. A rearrangement was called productive if the CDR3 had no stop codons and remained in frame with V and J, and every other rearrangement was called non-productive. Following IMGT convention, CDR3 was defined as the stretch from the second conserved V-encoded cysteine up to the conserved J-encoded phenylalanine. Sequences without an unambiguous match to a single V gene segment were excluded from the earlier analysis of about 600 of the donors. In an earlier analysis of roughly 500 of the donors, V segments were called functional above 56.7% productive rearrangements and were called segregating when the between-donor standard deviation exceeded 5%. A statistical classification framework was built for diagnosing cytomegalovirus status from the catalog of TCR beta chain sequences. In a later analysis, V and J genes were assigned by comparing TCR nucleotide sequences against IMGT/GENE-DB human TR gene sequences. A later analysis assigned CDR3 sequences and most-parsimonious VDJ recombination scenarios with the TCRdist pipeline. A later analysis defined each TCR beta chain by its CDR3 amino acid sequence plus V-gene family, and excluded reads lacking a unique V-gene family. A later analysis removed 550 to 650 highly shared, low-generation-probability nucleotide sequences to deal with suspected cross-contamination and a sequencing artifact. For each public chain, a later analysis derived a clonal expansion index from normalized ranks of inferred template counts within each repertoire. Generation probabilities in a later analysis came from a VDJ recombination model fitted to out-of-frame rearrangements, and those results were checked against IGoR. Hypergeometric tests were used in a later analysis to score TCR-TCR, TCR-HLA and TCR-CMV co-occurrence, with a repertoire-size bias correction applied to the TCR pairs. In a later analysis, false discovery rates were estimated by permuting HLA or CMV assignments 20 times. In a later analysis, co-occurring TCRs were grouped using DBSCAN, with TCRdist sequence similarity added in when clustering inside HLA-allele-positive subsets. Repertoires with fewer than 30,000 or more than 120,000 public chains were left out of co-occurrence clustering, as were five repertoires with anomalous nucleotide sharing. TCRdb mirrors the immuneACCESS table, restricted to in-frame sequences. Some clones are absent from its copies; in checked studies, under half trace to an unresolved V gene, and the reason for the others is unknown. The V and J calls and the clone size are those of that table, but D and trimming were determined from the DNA. This sample gives about 120,000 clones in total; roughly 78% of them show up just once. The ten largest clones take up under 1.5% of the sample.

The receptor was isolated from a woman in her twenties or thirties in good health and CMV-seronegative. The sequenced sample was PBMCs. The chain employs TRBV4-3 and TRBJ1-4; 8 central bases correspond to TRBD1. The bases are TGCGCCAGCAGCCAGTCAGGGGCAGGGGGCGTGGGTAATGAAAAACTGTTTTTT. Its protein product is CASSQSGAGGVGNEKLFF.